This entry concerns a single T cell receptor beta chain. Its target is not known. Per germline, CDR1 KGHDR and CDR2 SFDVKD. V was pared by 9 bases and J by 8 bases, with 6 bases of the junction left unmatched. The CDR3 covers 13 residues. These data are taken from a study of CD8 T cells in ankylosing spondylitis. The study, taken as a whole, reports: Relatively rare in peripheral blood, disease-linked clones were also CD8+.

Quantitative barcoded 5'-RACE was used to prepare TCR beta libraries. Via MiXCR, TCRdb re-called the 5' RACE reads, giving one row per CDR3 protein. The repertoire consists of 300,000 to 350,000 distinct CDR3 sequences, with around 20% occurring once and the leading ten covering about 4%. The receptor's source is a female donor with ankylosing spondylitis or in good health (not recorded which). J is TRBJ2-1 and V is TRBV24-1; 10 bases are a match to TRBD2. Sequencing was done on a sample of blood, either unsorted or a sorted T cell fraction (not recorded which). CDR3 DNA: TGTGCCACCGGTGGGACTAGCGTCTATGAGCAGTTCTTC. It yields the protein CATGGTSVYEQFF.